The sequence of this T cell receptor beta chain was determined in a study of blood T cell repertoires in COVID-19. Assay: immunoSEQ multiplex PCR; the TCRdb copy retains only in-frame clones and omits some. Here the sample spans about 80,000 clones, around 88% being singletons. Input material: peripheral blood. The sequence derives from a woman over 75 with acute or convalescent COVID-19.

CDR3 protein: CASSVEQGASSPLHF. For the CDR3, the DNA is TGTGCCAGCAGCGTAGAGCAGGGGGCGAGTTCACCCCTCCACTTT. V and J are TRBV9 and TRBJ1-6; 8 bases are shared with TRBD1. Per the germline V gene, CDR1 is SGDLS and CDR2 is YYNGEE. The CDR3 loop spans 15 amino acids. The V segment lost 0 bases and the J segment 9 bases; nucleotides outside the gene matches: 5.